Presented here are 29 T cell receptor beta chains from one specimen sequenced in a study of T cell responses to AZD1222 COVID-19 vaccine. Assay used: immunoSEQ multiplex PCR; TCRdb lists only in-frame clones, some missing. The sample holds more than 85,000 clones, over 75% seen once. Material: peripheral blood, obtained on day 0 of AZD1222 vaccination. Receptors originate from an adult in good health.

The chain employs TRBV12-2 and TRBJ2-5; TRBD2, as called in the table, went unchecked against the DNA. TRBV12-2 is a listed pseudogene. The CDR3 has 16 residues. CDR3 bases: TGTGCAAGTCGCTTATGGGAGGGGACACGCAGGGAGACCCAGTACTTC. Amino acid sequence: CASRLWEGTRRETQYF.

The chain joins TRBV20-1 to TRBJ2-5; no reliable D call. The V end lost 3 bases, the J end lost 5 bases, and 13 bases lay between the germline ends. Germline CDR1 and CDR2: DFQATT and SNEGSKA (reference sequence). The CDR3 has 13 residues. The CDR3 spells CSASGRVRETQYF. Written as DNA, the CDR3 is TGCAGTGCTAGTGGAAGGGTCAGGGAGACCCAGTACTTC.

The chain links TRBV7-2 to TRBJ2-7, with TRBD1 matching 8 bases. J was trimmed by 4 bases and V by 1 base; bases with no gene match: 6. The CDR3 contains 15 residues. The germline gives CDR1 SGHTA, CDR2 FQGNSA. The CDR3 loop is CASSLVGTGSYEQYF. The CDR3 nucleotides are TGTGCCAGCAGCTTAGTGGGGACAGGTAGTTACGAGCAGTACTTC.

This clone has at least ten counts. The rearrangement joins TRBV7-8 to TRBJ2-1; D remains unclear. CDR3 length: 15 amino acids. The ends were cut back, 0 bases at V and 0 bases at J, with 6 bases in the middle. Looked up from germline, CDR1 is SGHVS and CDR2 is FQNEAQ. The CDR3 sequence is CASSLASSSYNEQFF. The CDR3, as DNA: TGTGCCAGCAGCTTAGCCTCCAGCTCCTACAATGAGCAGTTCTTC.

For the CDR3, the DNA is TGTGCCAGCAGCACCCCGGGACAGCTCGCTAGCACAGATACGCAGTATTTT. This sequence encodes CASSTPGQLASTDTQYF. The chain carries TRBV7-8 and TRBJ2-3, with 7 bases lining up with TRBD1. This CDR3 region has 17 residues. Germline CDR1 reads SGHVS; CDR2 reads FQNEAQ. J gave up 0 bases and V 5 bases, and 11 bases lay outside the gene matches.

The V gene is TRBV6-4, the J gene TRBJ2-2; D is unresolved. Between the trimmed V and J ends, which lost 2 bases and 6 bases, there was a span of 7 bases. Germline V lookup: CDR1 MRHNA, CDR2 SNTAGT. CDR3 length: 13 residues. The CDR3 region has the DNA TGTGCCAGCAGTGACGGCTCCTCCGGGGAGCTGTTTTTT. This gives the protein CASSDGSSGELFF.

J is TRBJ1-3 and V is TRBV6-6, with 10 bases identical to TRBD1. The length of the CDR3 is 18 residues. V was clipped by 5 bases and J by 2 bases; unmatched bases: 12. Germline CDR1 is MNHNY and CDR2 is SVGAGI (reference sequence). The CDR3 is CASSPLLLGQGPGNTIYF. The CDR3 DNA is TGTGCCAGCAGTCCCCTTCTATTGGGACAGGGGCCTGGAAACACCATATATTTT.

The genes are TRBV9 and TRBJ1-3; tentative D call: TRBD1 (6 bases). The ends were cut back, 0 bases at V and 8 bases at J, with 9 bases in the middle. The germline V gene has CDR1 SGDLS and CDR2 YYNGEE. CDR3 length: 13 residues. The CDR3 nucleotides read TGTGCCAGCAGCGTAGCCCAGGGGCACACCATATATTTT. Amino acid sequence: CASSVAQGHTIYF.

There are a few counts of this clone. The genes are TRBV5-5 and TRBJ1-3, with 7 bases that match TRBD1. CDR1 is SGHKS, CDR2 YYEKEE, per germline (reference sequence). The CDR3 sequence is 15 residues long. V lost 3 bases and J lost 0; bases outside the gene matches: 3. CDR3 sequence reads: CASSSGQSSGNTIYF. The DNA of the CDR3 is TGTGCCAGCAGCTCGGGACAGAGCTCTGGAAACACCATATATTTT.

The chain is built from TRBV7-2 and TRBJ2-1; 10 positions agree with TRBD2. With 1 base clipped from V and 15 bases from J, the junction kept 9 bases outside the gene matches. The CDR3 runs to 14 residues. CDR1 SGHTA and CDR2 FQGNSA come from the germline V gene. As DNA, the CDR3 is TGTGCCAGCAGCTTAGATCGTCAGCGGGGGGGCCTGTTCTTC. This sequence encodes CASSLDRQRGGLFF.

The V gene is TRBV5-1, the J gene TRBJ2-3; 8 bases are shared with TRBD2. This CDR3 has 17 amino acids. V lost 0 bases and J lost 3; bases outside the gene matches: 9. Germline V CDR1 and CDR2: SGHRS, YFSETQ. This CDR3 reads CASSLGSAGGGTDTQYF. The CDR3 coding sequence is TGCGCCAGCAGCTTGGGGTCGGCGGGAGGTGGGACAGATACGCAGTATTTT.

CDR3 sequence: CASSPSQQGYTF. The CDR3 nucleotides read TGTGCCAGCTCACCATCGCAGCAGGGCTACACCTTC. The chain employs TRBV18 and TRBJ1-2; D unclear. V gave up 2 bases and J gave up 8 bases, with 9 bases separating them. The CDR3 consists of 12 residues. Per germline, CDR1 KGHSH and CDR2 LQKENI.

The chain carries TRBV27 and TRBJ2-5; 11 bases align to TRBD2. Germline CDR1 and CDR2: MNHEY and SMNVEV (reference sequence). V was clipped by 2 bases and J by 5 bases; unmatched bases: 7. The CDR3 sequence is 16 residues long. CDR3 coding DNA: TGTGCCAGCAGTTTAAGGTCCGCTAGCGGGGGGGAGACCCAGTACTTC. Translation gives CASSLRSASGGETQYF.

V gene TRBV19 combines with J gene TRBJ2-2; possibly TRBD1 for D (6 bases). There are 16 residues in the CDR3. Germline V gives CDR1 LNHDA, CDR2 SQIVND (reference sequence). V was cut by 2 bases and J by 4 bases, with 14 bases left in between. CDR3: CASSILPGVSTGELFF. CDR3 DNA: TGTGCCAGTAGTATACTGCCAGGGGTTAGCACCGGGGAGCTGTTTTTT.

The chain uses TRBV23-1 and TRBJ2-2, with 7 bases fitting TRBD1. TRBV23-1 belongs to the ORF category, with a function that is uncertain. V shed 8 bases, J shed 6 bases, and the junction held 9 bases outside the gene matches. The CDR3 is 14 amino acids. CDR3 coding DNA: TGCGCCAGCGAAGGGGGCAGGGCGGCCGGGGAGCTGTTTTTT. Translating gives CASEGGRAAGELFF.

CDR3 in amino acids: CASSLYGAGATYEQYF. The CDR3 DNA sequence: TGTGCCAGCAGCTTATACGGAGCGGGAGCTACCTACGAGCAGTACTTC. J is TRBJ2-7 and V is TRBV7-8, with 8 bases matching TRBD2. J was trimmed by 2 bases and V by 2 bases; bases with no gene match: 8. Germline V gives CDR1 SGHVS, CDR2 FQNEAQ. The CDR3 is 16 residues long.

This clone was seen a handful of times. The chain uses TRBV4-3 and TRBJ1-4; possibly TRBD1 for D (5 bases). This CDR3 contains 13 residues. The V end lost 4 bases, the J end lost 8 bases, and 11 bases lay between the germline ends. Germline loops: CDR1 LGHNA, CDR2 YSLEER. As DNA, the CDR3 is TGCGCCAGCAGCCTCAGGTGGGGGGAAAAACTGTTTTTT. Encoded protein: CASSLRWGEKLFF.

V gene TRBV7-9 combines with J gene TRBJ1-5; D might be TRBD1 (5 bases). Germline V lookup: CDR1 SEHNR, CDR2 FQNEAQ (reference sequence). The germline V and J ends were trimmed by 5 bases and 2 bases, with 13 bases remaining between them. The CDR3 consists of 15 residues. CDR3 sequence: CASSRGVGRNQPQHF. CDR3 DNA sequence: TGTGCCAGCAGCCGAGGGGTGGGACGCAATCAGCCCCAGCATTTT.

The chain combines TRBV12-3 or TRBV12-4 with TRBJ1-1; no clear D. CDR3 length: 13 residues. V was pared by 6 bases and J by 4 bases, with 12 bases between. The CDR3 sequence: CASRLTLSTEAFF. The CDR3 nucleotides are TGTGCCAGCAGACTTACACTCTCCACTGAAGCTTTCTTT.

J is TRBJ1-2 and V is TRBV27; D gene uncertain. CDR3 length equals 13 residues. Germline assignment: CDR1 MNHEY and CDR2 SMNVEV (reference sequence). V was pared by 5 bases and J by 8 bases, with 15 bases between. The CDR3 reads CASSPDPEGGYTF. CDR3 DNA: TGTGCCAGCAGTCCAGACCCCGAGGGAGGCTACACCTTC.

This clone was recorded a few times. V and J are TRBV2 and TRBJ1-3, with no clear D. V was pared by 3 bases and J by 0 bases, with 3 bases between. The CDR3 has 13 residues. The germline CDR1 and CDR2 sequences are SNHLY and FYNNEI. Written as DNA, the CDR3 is TGTGCCAGCAGTGAGGACTCTGGAAACACCATATATTTT. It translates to CASSEDSGNTIYF.

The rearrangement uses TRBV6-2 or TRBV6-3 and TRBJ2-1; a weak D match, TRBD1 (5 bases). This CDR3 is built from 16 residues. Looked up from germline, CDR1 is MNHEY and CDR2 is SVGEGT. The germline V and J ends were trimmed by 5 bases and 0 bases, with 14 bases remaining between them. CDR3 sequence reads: CASSKDMPSSYNEQFF. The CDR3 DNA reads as TGTGCCAGCAGTAAGGACATGCCTAGCTCCTACAATGAGCAGTTCTTC.

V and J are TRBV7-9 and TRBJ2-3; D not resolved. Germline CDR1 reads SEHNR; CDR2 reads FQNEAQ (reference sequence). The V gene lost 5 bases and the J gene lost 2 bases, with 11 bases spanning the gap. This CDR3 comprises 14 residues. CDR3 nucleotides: TGTGCCAGCAGCAAACCTCCGGACACAGATACGCAGTATTTT. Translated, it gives CASSKPPDTDTQYF.

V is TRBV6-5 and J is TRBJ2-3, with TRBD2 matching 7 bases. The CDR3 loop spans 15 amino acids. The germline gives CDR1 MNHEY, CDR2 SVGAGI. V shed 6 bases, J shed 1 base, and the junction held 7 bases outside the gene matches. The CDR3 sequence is CASRVLATGTDTQYF. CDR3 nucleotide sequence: TGTGCCAGCAGGGTACTAGCGACTGGCACAGATACGCAGTATTTT.

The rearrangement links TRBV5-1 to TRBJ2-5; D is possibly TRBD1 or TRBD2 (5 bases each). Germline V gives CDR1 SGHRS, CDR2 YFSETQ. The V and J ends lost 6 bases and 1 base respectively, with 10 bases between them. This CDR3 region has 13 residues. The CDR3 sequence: CASKMGVQETQYF. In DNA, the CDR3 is TGCGCCAGCAAAATGGGGGTCCAAGAGACCCAGTACTTC.

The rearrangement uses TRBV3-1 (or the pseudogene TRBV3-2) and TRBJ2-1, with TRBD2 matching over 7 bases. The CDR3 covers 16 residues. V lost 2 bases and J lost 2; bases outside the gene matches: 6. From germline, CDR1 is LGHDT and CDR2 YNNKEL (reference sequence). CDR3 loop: CASSQRGRAAYNEQFF. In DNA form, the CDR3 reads TGTGCCAGCAGCCAACGAGGGAGGGCCGCCTACAATGAGCAGTTCTTC.

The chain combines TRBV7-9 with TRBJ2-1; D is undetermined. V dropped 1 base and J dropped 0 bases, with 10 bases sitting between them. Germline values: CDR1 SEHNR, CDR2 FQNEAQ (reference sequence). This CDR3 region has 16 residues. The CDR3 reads CASSLGKGSSYNEQFF. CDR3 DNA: TGTGCCAGCAGCTTAGGGAAGGGAAGCTCCTACAATGAGCAGTTCTTC.

This CDR3 reads CASKTSANPYNEQFF. The CDR3 nucleotides read TGTGCCAGCAAAACTAGCGCCAATCCCTACAATGAGCAGTTCTTC. The rearrangement joins TRBV6-5 to TRBJ2-1; 7 bases are shared with TRBD2. CDR3 length: 15 residues. V shed 7 bases, J shed 2 bases, and the junction held 8 bases outside the gene matches. Per germline, CDR1 MNHEY and CDR2 SVGAGI.

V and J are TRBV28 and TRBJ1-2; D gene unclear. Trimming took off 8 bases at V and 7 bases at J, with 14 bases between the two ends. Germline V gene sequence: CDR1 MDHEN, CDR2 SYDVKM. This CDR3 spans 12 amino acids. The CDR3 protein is CASRAGIGGYTF. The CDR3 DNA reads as TGTGCCAGCCGAGCGGGGATCGGTGGCTACACCTTC.